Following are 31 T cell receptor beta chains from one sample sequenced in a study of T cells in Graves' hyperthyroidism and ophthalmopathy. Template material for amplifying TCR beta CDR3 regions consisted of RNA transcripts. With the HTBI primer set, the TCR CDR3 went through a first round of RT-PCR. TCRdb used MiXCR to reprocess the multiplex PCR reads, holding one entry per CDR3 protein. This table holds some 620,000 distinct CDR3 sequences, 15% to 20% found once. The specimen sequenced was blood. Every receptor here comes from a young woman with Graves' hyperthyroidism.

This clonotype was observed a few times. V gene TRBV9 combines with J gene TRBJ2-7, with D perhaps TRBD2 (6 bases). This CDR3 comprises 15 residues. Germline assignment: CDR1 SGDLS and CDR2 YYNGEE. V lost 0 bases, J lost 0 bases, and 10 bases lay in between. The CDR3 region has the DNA TGTGCCAGCAGCGTAGGCGGGGTGAGCTCCTACGAGCAGTACTTC. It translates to CASSVGGVSSYEQYF.

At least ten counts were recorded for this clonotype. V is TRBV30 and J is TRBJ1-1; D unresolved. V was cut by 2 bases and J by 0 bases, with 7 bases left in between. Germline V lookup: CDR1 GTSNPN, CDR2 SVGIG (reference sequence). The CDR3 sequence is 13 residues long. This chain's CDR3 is CAWSPGMNTEAFF. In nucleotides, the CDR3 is TGTGCCTGGAGTCCGGGGATGAACACTGAAGCTTTCTTT.

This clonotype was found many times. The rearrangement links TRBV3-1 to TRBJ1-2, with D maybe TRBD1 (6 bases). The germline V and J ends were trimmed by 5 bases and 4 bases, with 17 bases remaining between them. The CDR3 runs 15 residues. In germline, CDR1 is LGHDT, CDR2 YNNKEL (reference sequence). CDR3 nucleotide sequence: TGTGCCAGCAGCAACCCAGGGGAAGGCCTCTATGGCTACACCTTC. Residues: CASSNPGEGLYGYTF.

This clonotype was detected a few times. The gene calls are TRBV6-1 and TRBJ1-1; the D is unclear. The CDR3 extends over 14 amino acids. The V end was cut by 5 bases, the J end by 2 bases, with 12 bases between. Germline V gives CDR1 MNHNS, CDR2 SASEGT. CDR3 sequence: CASSQSVGNTEAFF. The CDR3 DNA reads TGTGCCAGCAGTCAATCGGTCGGAAACACTGAAGCTTTCTTT.

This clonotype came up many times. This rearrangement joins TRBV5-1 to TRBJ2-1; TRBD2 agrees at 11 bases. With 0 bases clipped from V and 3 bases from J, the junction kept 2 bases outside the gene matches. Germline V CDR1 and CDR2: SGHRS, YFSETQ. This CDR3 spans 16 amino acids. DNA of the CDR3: TGCGCCAGCAGCTTGGACGGGACTAGCGGCTACAATGAGCAGTTCTTC. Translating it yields CASSLDGTSGYNEQFF.

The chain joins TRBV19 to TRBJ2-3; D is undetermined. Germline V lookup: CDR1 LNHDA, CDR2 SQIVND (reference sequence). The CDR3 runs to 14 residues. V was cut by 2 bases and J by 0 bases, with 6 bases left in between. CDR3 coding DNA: TGTGCCAGTAGTATAAGTATAAGCACAGATACGCAGTATTTT. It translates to CASSISISTDTQYF.

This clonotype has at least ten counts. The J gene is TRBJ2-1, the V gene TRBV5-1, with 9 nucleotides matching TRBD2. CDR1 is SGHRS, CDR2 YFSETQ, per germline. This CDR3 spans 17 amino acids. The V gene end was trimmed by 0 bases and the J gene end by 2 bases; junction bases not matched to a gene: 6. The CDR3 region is CASSLEGSGSAYNEQFF. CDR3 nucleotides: TGCGCCAGCAGCTTGGAGGGTAGCGGGAGCGCCTACAATGAGCAGTTCTTC.

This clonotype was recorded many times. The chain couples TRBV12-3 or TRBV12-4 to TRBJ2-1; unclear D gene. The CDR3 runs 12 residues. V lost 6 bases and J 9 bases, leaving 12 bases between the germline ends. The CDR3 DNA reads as TGTGCCAGCAGGCTCACTTCTTCTGAGCAGTTCTTC. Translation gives CASRLTSSEQFF.

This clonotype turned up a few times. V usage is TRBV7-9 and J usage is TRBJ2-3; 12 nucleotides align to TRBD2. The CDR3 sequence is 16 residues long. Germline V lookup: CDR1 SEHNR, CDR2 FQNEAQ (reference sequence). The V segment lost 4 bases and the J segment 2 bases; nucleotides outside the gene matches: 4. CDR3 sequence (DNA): TGTGCCAGCAGCTCCGCTAGCGGGAGGGCCACAGATACGCAGTATTTT. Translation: CASSSASGRATDTQYF.

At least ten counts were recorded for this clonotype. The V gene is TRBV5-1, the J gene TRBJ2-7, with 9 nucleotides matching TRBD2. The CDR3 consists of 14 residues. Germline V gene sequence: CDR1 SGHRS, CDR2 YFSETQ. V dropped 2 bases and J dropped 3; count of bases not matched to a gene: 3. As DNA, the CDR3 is TGCGCCAGCAGCTTTAGCGGGAGACACTACGAGCAGTACTTC. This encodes CASSFSGRHYEQYF.

In nucleotides, the CDR3 is TGTGCCAGCAGTTACCACCCAACCCCCTACGAGCAGTACTTC. This translates into CASSYHPTPYEQYF. The chain employs TRBV6-5 and TRBJ2-7; D is unresolved. The ends were cut back, 2 bases at V and 2 bases at J, with 10 bases in the middle. This CDR3 has 14 residues. Germline V gene sequence: CDR1 MNHEY, CDR2 SVGAGI.

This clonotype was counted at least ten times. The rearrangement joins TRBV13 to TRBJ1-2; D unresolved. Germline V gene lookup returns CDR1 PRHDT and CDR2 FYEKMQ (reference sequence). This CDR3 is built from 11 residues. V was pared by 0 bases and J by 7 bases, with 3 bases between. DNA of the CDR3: TGTGCCAGCAGCTTAGGTAGTGGCTACACCTTC. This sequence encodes CASSLGSGYTF.

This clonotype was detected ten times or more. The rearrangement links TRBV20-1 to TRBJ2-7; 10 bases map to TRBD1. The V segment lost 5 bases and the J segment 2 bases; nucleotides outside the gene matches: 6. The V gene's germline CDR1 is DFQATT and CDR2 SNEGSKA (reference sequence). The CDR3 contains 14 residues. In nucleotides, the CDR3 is TGCAGTGCTTACTTCGGACAGGGGGCCTACGAGCAGTACTTC. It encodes CSAYFGQGAYEQYF.

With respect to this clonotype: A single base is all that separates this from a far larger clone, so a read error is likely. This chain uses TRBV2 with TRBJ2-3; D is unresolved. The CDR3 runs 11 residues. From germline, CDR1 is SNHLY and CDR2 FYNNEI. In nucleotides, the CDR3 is TGTGCCAGCACCGGCACAGATATGCAGTATTTT. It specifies CASTGTDMQYF.

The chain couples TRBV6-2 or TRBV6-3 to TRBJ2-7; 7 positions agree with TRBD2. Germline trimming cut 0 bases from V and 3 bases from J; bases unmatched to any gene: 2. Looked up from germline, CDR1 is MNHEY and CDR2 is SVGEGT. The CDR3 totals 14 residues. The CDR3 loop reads CASSYSSGFYEQYF. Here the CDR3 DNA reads TGTGCCAGCAGTTACTCTAGCGGGTTCTACGAGCAGTACTTC.

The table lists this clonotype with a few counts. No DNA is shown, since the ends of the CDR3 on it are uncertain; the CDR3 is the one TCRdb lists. CDR3 sequence: CSATVGRGTHF. V gene TRBV20-1 combines with J gene TRBJ1-6; the DNA was not compared with TRBD1, the D call given in the table. Germline CDR1 and CDR2: DFQATT and SNEGSKA (reference sequence). The CDR3 comprises 11 residues, both ends counted.

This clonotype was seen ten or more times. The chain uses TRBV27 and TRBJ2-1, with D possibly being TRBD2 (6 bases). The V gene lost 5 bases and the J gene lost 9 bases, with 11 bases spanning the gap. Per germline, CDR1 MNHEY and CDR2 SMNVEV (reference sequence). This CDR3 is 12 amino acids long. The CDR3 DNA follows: TGTGCCAGCAGTCCTAGCGCTGGTGAGCAGTTCTTC. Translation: CASSPSAGEQFF.

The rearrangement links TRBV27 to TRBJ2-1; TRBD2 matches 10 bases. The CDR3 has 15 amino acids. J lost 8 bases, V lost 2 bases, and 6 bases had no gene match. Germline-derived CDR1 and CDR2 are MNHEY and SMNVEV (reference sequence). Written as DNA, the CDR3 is TGTGCCAGCAGTTTAAATCTAGCGGGAGTCCATGAGCAGTTCTTC. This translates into CASSLNLAGVHEQFF.

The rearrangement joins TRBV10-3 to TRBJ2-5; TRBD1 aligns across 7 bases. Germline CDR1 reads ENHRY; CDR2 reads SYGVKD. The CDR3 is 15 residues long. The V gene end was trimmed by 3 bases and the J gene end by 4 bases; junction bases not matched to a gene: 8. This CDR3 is CAISDEKGARETQYF. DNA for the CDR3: TGTGCCATCAGTGACGAAAAGGGGGCGAGAGAGACCCAGTACTTC.

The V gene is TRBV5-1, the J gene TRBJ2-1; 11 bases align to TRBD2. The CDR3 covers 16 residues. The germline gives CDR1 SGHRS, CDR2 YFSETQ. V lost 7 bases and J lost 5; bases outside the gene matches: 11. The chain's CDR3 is CASGRTSGLRHNEQFF. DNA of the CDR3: TGCGCCAGCGGACGGACTAGCGGGCTACGGCACAATGAGCAGTTCTTC.

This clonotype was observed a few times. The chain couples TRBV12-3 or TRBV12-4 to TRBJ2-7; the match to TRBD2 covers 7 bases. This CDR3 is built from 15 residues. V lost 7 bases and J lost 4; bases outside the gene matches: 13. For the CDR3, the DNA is TGTGCCAGCACCTTATCGGGCGGGAGCGTTTACGAGCAGTACTTC. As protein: CASTLSGGSVYEQYF.

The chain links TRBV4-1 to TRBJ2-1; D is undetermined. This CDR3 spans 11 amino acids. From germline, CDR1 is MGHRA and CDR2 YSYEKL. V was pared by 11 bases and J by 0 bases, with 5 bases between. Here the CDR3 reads CAASSYNEQFF. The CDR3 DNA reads TGCGCCGCAAGCTCCTACAATGAGCAGTTCTTC.

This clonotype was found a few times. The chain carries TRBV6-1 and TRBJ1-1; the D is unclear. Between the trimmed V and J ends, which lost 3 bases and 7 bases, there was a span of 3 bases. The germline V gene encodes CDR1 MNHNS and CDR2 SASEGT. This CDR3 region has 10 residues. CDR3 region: CASSDYEAFF. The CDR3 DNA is TGTGCCAGCAGTGACTATGAAGCTTTCTTT.

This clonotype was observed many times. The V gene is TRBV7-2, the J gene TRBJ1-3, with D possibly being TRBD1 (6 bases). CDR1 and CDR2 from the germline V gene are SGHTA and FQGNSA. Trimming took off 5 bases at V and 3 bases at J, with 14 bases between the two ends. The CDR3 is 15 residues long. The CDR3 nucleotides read TGTGCCAGCAGCCCTTGGGGGGCAGGTGGAAACACCATATATTTT. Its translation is CASSPWGAGGNTIYF.

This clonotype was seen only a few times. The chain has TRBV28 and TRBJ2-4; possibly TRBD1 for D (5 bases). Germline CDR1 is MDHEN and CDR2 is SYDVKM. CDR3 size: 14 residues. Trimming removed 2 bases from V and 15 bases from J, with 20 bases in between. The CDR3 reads CASSLSPSGRAPYF. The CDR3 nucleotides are TGTGCCAGCAGTTTAAGTCCCTCCGGCAGGGCCCCGTACTTC. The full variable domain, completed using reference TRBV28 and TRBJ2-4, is DVKVTQSSRYLVKRTGEKVFLECVQDMDHENMFWYRQDPGLGLRLIYFSYDVKMKEKGDIPEGYSVSREKKERFSLILESASTNQTSMYLCASSLSPSGRAPYFGAGTRLSVL.

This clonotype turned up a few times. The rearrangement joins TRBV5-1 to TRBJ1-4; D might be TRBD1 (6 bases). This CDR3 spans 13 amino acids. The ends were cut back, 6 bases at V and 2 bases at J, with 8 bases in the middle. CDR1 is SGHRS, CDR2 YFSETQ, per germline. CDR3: CASKGVTNEKLFF. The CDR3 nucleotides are TGCGCCAGCAAGGGGGTGACTAATGAAAAACTGTTTTTT.

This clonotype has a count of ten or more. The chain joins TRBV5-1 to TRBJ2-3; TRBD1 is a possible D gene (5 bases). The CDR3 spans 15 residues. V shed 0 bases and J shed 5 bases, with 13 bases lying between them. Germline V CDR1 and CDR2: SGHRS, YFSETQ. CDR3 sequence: CASSLETVRGDTQYF. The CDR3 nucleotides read TGCGCCAGCAGCTTGGAGACAGTACGAGGAGATACGCAGTATTTT.

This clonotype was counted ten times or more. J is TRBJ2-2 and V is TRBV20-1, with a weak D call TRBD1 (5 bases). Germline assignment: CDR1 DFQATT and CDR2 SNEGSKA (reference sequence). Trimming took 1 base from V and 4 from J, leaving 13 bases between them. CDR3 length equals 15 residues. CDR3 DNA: TGCAGTGCTAGAGTCCAAGGGGATGTCACCGGGGAGCTGTTTTTT. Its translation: CSARVQGDVTGELFF.

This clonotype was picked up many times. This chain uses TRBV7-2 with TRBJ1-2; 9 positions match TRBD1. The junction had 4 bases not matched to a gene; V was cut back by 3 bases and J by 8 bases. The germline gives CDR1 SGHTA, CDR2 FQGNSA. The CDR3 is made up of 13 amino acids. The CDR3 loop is CASSFGQGRGYTF. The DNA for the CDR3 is TGTGCCAGCAGCTTTGGACAGGGGAGGGGCTACACCTTC. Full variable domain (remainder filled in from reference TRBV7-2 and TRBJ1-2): GAGVSQSPSNKVTEKGKDVELRCDPISGHTALYWYRQSLGQGLEFLIYFQGNSAPDKSGLPSDRFSAERTGGSVSTLTIQRTQQEDSAVYLCASSFGQGRGYTFGSGTRLTVV.

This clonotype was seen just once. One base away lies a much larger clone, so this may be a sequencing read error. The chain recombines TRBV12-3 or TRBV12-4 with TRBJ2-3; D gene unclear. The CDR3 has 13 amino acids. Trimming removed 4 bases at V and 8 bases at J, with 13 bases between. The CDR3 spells CASSSGASGTQYF. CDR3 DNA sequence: TGTGCCAGCAGTTCAGGTGCGTCAGGTACGCAGTATTTT.

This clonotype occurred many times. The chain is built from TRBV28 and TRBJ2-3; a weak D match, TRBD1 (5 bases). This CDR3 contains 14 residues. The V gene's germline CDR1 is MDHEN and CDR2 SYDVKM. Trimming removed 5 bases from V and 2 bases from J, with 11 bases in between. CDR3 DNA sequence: TGTGCCAGCAGTGTTAGGGGCCCCACAGATACGCAGTATTTT. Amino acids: CASSVRGPTDTQYF.